These 2 T cell receptor beta chains came from one sample sequenced in a study of post-analysis software for immune sequencing data. Whole-study results and caveats: A handful of TRBV segments (TRBV5-6, TRBV5-1 and TRBV20-1 among them) occurred more frequently in patients than in controls.

Prepared libraries of TCR beta cDNA carried unique molecular identifiers. One entry per CDR3 protein, called by TCRdb with MiXCR from the PCR reads. The data contain 750,000 to 950,000 distinct CDR3 sequences, 40% to 55% of them singletons. These receptors are not linked to any known antigen. Sequencing was done on a sample of blood. These receptors were obtained from a girl aged 10 to 17 with multiple sclerosis.

This rearrangement joins TRBV28 to TRBJ2-7; 10 nucleotides align to TRBD1. CDR1 and CDR2 (germline): MDHEN, SYDVKM. V gave up 7 bases and J gave up 0 bases; unmatched junction bases: 12. The CDR3 runs 17 residues. The CDR3 reads CASTIRSGTGASYEQYF. CDR3 coding DNA: TGTGCCAGCACAATCCGTTCCGGGACAGGGGCCTCCTACGAGCAGTACTTC.

A few counts support this clonotype. The rearrangement uses TRBV7-2 and TRBJ2-5, with 11 bases matching TRBD1. Trimming cost V 6 bases and J 5 bases; bases outside gene matches: 8. In germline, CDR1 is SGHTA, CDR2 FQGNSA. This CDR3 is built from 15 residues. The CDR3 nucleotides are TGTGCCAGCAGTTCCGGACAGGGGGCGTGGGAGACCCAGTACTTC. As protein: CASSSGQGAWETQYF.